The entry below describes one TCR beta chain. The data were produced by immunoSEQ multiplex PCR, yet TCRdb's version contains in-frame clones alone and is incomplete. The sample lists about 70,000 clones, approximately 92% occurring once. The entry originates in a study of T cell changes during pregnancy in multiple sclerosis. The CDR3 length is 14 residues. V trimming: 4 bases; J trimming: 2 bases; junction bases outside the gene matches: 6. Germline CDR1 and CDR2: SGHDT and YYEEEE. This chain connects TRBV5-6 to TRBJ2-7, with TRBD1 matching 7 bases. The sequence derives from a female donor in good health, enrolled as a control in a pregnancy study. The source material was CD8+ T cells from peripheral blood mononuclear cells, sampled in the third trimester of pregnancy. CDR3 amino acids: CASSTGQIPYEQYF. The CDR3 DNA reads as TGTGCCAGCAGCACGGGACAGATTCCCTACGAGCAGTACTTC. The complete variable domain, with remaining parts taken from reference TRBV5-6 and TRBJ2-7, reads DAGVTQSPTHLIKTRGQQVTLRCSPKSGHDTVSWYQQALGQGPQFIFQYYEEEERQRGNFPDRFSGHQFPNYSSELNVNALLLGDSALYLCASSTGQIPYEQYFGPGTRLTVT.